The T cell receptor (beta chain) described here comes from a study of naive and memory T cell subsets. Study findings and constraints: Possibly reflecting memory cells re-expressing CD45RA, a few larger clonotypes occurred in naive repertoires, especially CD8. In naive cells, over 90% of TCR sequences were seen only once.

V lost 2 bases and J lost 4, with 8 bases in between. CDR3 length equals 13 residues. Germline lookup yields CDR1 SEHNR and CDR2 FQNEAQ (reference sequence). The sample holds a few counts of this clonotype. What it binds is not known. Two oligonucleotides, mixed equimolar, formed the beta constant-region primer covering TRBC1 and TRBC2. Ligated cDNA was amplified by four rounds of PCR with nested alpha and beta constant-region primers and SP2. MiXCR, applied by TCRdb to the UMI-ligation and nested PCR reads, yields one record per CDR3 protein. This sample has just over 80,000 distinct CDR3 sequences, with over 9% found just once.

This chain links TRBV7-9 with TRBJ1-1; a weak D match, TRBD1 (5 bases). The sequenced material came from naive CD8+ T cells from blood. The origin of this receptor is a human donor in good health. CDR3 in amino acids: CASSLQGTTEAFF. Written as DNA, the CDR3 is TGTGCCAGCAGCTTACAGGGTACCACTGAAGCTTTCTTT.